This is a list of T cell receptor beta chains from one sample in a study of shared T cell receptors in the human thymus. Assay used: immunoSEQ multiplex PCR; TCRdb lists only in-frame clones, some missing. Among almost 550,000 clones, around three quarters were seen once, and the ten largest hold about 0.013%. The sample was also reused in another study, on human thymus T cells.

The material sequenced was thymocytes. All receptors derive from a boy younger than two with a congenital heart defect. The CDR3 runs from the conserved cysteine through the conserved F or W. Fields, in order: J gene, clone size, D gene, V gene, CDR3 DNA, CDR3 protein. D genes are given only for firm matches. Rows may omit the clone size; those that give it use once, few, many or a size class.

>TRBJ2-2|-|-|TRBV7-9
TGTGCCAGCACCTCGAGAAGACAGGCTAACACCGGGGAGCTGTTTTTT
CASTSRRQANTGELFF
>TRBJ2-4|-|TRBD1|TRBV4-2
TGTGCCAGCAGCCAAACCCCCGGGACAGGGCTTGCAGCCAAAAACATTCAGTACTTC
CASSQTPGTGLAAKNIQYF
>TRBJ2-3|few|TRBD2|TRBV28
TGTGCCAGCAGTTACCCTAGCGGGGGGTCTAGCACAGATACGCAGTATTTT
CASSYPSGGSSTDTQYF
>TRBJ2-7|-|TRBD2|TRBV19
TGTGCCAGTAGTTCGGGGACTAGCGGAGAGGGACTTGGGGAGCAGTACTTC
CASSSGTSGEGLGEQYF
>TRBJ2-7|-|TRBD1|TRBV7-8
TGTGCCAGCAGCGTCGGACAGGACTACGAGCAGTACTTC
CASSVGQDYEQYF
>TRBJ1-2|-|TRBD1|TRBV7-8
TGTGCCAGCAGCTTTCGGACAGGGGGAGGCTACACCTTC
CASSFRTGGGYTF
>TRBJ2-5|-|TRBD2|TRBV15
TGTGCCACCAGTTCATCCCCGGGACTACCCCCAAGCCAAGAGACCCAGTACTTC
CATSSSPGLPPSQETQYF
>TRBJ2-2|-|TRBD2|TRBV10-3
TGTGCCATCAGTGATCAGTGGGGGGGAACCGGGGAGCTGTTTTTT
CAISDQWGGTGELFF
>TRBJ2-3|-|TRBD2|TRBV29-1
TGCAGCGTTGCAAGCGGGAGGGGGGAAGATACGCAGTATTTT
CSVASGRGEDTQYF
>TRBJ1-3|few|TRBD1|TRBV10-3
TGTGCCATCAGTGAGTCACGACAGGGGGCGCAAGGAAACACCATATATTTT
CAISESRQGAQGNTIYF
>TRBJ1-1|few|-|TRBV6-1
TGTGCCAGCATCTTGGGGCATGTCACTGAAGCTTTCTTT
CASILGHVTEAFF
>TRBJ1-3|-|-|TRBV7-8
TGTGCCAGCAGCCCTGGACTCACCTCTGGAAACACCATATATTTT
CASSPGLTSGNTIYF
>TRBJ2-1|-|-|TRBV10-1
TGCGCCAGCAGTGAGGTCAACAATGAGCAGTTCTTC
CASSEVNNEQFF
>TRBJ2-2|-|-|TRBV7-9
TGTGCCAGCGCCGGGGGGCGCGGCACCGGGGAGCTGTTTTTT
CASAGGRGTGELFF
>TRBJ2-2|-|TRBD2|TRBV4-2
TGTGCCGCGGGGGGCGGGCTTAACACCGGGGAGCTGTTTTTT
CAAGGGLNTGELFF
>TRBJ1-4|-|-|TRBV9
TGTGCCAGCAGCGTAGCACAGGAGGGTGAAAAACTGTTTTTT
CASSVAQEGEKLFF
>TRBJ1-3|few|-|TRBV28
TGTGCCAGCAGTTTTTACAACGGAAACACCATATATTTT
CASSFYNGNTIYF
>TRBJ2-1|-|TRBD2|TRBV14
TGTGCCAGCAGCCGACTAGCGAATAACAATGAGCAGTTCTTC
CASSRLANNNEQFF
>TRBJ2-3|-|TRBD2|TRBV13
TGTGCCAGCAGCTTATCCCGGGGGGGCGGTAGCACAGATACGCAGTATTTT
CASSLSRGGGSTDTQYF
>TRBJ1-3|few|-|TRBV27
TGTGCCAGCAGCCCCGGGGGGAGCTCTGGAAACACCATATATTTT
CASSPGGSSGNTIYF
>TRBJ1-1|-|-|TRBV6-5
TGTGCCAGCAGTCCGGTTCGGGGGTCTGAAGCTTTCTTT
CASSPVRGSEAFF
>TRBJ2-1|-|TRBD2|TRBV29-1
TGCAGCGTTGCCTTGGCGGGAGCCTACAATGAGCAGTTCTTC
CSVALAGAYNEQFF
>TRBJ1-1|-|TRBD1|TRBV7-3
TGTGCCAGCAGTTCTGACAGGGGTACTGAAGCTTTCTTT
CASSSDRGTEAFF
>TRBJ1-2|few|-|TRBV29-1
TGCAGCGTCCCCGGCCGGGGTCGAGGCTACACCTTC
CSVPGRGRGYTF
>TRBJ1-2|-|-|TRBV6-6
TGTGCCAGCGGCGTAGGAGTCTATGGCTACACCTTC
CASGVGVYGYTF
>TRBJ1-2|once|-|TRBV11-2
TGTGCCAGCAGCCTCCTCCCGGGGGGGCCCCTTTATAACTATGGCTACACCTTC
CASSLLPGGPLYNYGYTF
>TRBJ2-2|-|-|TRBV7-8
TGTGCCAGCAGCCTACAAACGGGGACAAAGGACACCGGGGAGCTGTTTTTT
CASSLQTGTKDTGELFF
>TRBJ1-4|few|-|TRBV21-1
TGTGCCAGCAGCAAAGAGCACCCTGAAAAACTGTTTTTT
CASSKEHPEKLFF
>TRBJ2-1|-|-|TRBV27
TGTGCCAGCAGTTTAGGAGGGGTCCATGAGCAGTTCTTC
CASSLGGVHEQFF
>TRBJ1-1|few|-|TRBV7-2
TGTGCCAGCAGCTTAAACCAAGACAGGTCTAACACTGAAGCTTTCTTT
CASSLNQDRSNTEAFF
>TRBJ1-3|-|TRBD1|TRBV5-6
TGTGCCAGCAGCCCGACCGGGACAGGGTACGGAAACACCATATATTTT
CASSPTGTGYGNTIYF
>TRBJ2-3|-|-|TRBV27
TGTGCCAGCGGGCTAACAGATACGCAGTATTTT
CASGLTDTQYF
>TRBJ2-7|-|TRBD1|TRBV5-8
TGTGCCAGCAGCGAAGACAGGGGAGTCAACACTTTCTACGAGCAGTACTTC
CASSEDRGVNTFYEQYF
>TRBJ2-1|-|TRBD2|TRBV5-5
TGTGCCAGCAGCTTGCGGGGGCTAGCGGGGGAGTCCTACAATGAGCAGTTCTTC
CASSLRGLAGESYNEQFF
>TRBJ2-3|once|-|TRBV4-2
TGTGCCAGCAGCCAAGACGTTTTCGGCACAGATACGCAGTATTTT
CASSQDVFGTDTQYF
>TRBJ1-2|-|-|TRBV27
TGTGCCAGCACCCAGGACGGGAGGGGCTACACCTTC
CASTQDGRGYTF
>TRBJ2-3|-|TRBD2|TRBV19
TGTGCCAGTAGCCGGACTAGCGGGAGCACAGATACGCAGTATTTT
CASSRTSGSTDTQYF